Below, 19 T cell receptor beta chains from the same sample are listed, as sequenced in a study of early T cells in non-severe SARS-CoV-2 infection. TCRdb re-derived calls from the 5' RACE reads in MiXCR, one entry per CDR3 protein. This table has over 30,000 distinct CDR3 sequences, approximately 7.1% appearing once. This sample comprised whole blood, obtained at baseline. Every receptor here comes from an adult who was a healthcare worker with PCR-confirmed SARS-CoV-2 infection or an uninfected control (not recorded which).

The chain is built from TRBV13 and TRBJ2-4, with 9 bases fitting TRBD1. V trimming: 5 bases; J trimming: 9 bases; junction bases outside the gene matches: 8. The CDR3 is 14 residues long. CDR1 PRHDT and CDR2 FYEKMQ come from the germline V gene (reference sequence). The CDR3 DNA follows: TGTGCCAGCAGCGAGGGACAGGGTCTCGGCATTCAGTACTTC. Its translation is CASSEGQGLGIQYF.

This clonotype was detected many times. This sequence joins TRBV7-6 and TRBJ2-7; 7 nucleotides match TRBD2. Germline V CDR1 and CDR2: SGHVS, FNYEAQ. J gave up 3 bases and V 1 base, and 15 bases lay outside the gene matches. This CDR3 has 18 amino acids. The CDR3 protein is CASSLGQIGTGGSYEQYF. In nucleotides, the CDR3 is TGTGCCAGCAGCTTAGGCCAAATAGGAACCGGCGGGAGCTACGAGCAGTACTTC. Full variable domain (rest looked up from reference TRBV7-6 and TRBJ2-7): GAGVSQSPRYKVTKRGQDVALRCDPISGHVSLYWYRQALGQGPEFLTYFNYEAQQDKSGLPNDRFSAERPEGSISTLTIQRTEQRDSAMYRCASSLGQIGTGGSYEQYFGPGTRLTVT.

The chain has TRBV10-3 and TRBJ2-7; TRBD1 matches at 7 bases. Trimming cost V 3 bases and J 1 base; bases outside gene matches: 9. CDR3 length: 16 residues. CDR1 ENHRY and CDR2 SYGVKD come from the germline V gene. CDR3 DNA sequence: TGTGCCATCAGTGACCTAGACAGGGCCGCGTCCTACGAGCAGTACTTC. Translation gives CAISDLDRAASYEQYF.

This clonotype was picked up a small number of times. The V call is TRBV29-1, the J call TRBJ2-1, with TRBD2 matching over 8 bases. Germline assignment: CDR1 SQVTM and CDR2 ANQGSEA. The CDR3 has 16 amino acids. V lost 6 bases and J lost 6; bases outside the gene matches: 16. The CDR3, as DNA: TGCAGCGTCGGAAAATCGACTAGCGAGTGGGGCAATGAGCAGTTCTTC. Translating it yields CSVGKSTSEWGNEQFF.

Ten or more counts support this clonotype. CDR3 DNA sequence: TGCAGTGCTATCCTCACTAGCACAGATACGCAGTATTTT. Translating gives CSAILTSTDTQYF. J is TRBJ2-3 and V is TRBV20-1; the D is unclear. Trimming left V 4 bases short and J 0 bases short, with 8 bases between. The CDR3 consists of 13 residues. CDR1 DFQATT and CDR2 SNEGSKA come from the germline V gene (reference sequence).

This clonotype occurred a few times. This chain joins TRBV9 and TRBJ2-1, with 7 nucleotides matching TRBD2. Germline-derived CDR1 and CDR2 are SGDLS and YYNGEE. V shed 1 base, J shed 8 bases, and the junction held 9 bases outside the gene matches. This CDR3 region has 15 residues. For the CDR3, the DNA is TGTGCCAGCAGCGTACGGGCGGGAGCGGTAGATGAGCAGTTCTTC. This codes for CASSVRAGAVDEQFF.

There are a few counts of this clonotype. The rearrangement uses TRBV20-1 and TRBJ2-1; 11 nucleotides line up with TRBD2. V shed 2 bases and J 3 bases; nucleotides not matched to a gene: 3. Germline assignment: CDR1 DFQATT and CDR2 SNEGSKA (reference sequence). This CDR3 is 15 amino acids long. CDR3 sequence: CSARLGTSGYNEQFF. Written as DNA, the CDR3 is TGCAGTGCTAGACTCGGGACTAGCGGCTACAATGAGCAGTTCTTC.

This clonotype was counted at least ten times. The rearrangement uses TRBV12-3 or TRBV12-4 and TRBJ1-5, with 9 nucleotides matching TRBD1. V dropped 1 base and J dropped 5; count of bases not matched to a gene: 3. The CDR3 extends over 15 amino acids. The DNA of the CDR3 is TGTGCCAGCAGTTTAGGGGGACAGGGAGATCAGCCCCAGCATTTT. It translates to CASSLGGQGDQPQHF.

This clonotype was counted between two and nine times. The chain links TRBV7-3 to TRBJ2-3; TRBD1 matches 7 bases. V lost 5 bases, J lost 3 bases, and 8 bases stayed unmatched. The CDR3 extends over 15 amino acids. CDR1 is SGHTA, CDR2 FQGTGA, per germline. The CDR3 sequence is CASSPQGWSTDTQYF. CDR3 in DNA: TGTGCCAGCAGCCCACAGGGGTGGAGTACAGATACGCAGTATTTT.

This clonotype was detected only a few times. The rearrangement uses TRBV12-3 or TRBV12-4 and TRBJ1-6, with 7 positions matching TRBD1. Trimming took 5 bases from V and 7 from J; bases not matched to a gene: 5. There are 14 residues in the CDR3. CDR3 sequence reads: CASSPTTGNSPLHF. CDR3 in DNA: TGTGCCAGCAGTCCGACGACAGGGAATTCACCCCTCCACTTT.

This clonotype was counted at least ten times. The CDR3 here is CASSARAILTGELFF. As DNA, the CDR3 is TGTGCCAGCAGCGCAAGAGCCATTTTGACCGGGGAGCTGTTTTTT. The chain is built from TRBV9 and TRBJ2-2; no clear D. Germline V lookup: CDR1 SGDLS, CDR2 YYNGEE. This CDR3 comprises 15 residues. V lost 3 bases and J lost 5, with 14 bases in between.

The chain joins TRBV7-2 to TRBJ2-1; D call uncertain. Trimming removed 0 bases at V and 0 bases at J, with 9 bases between. The CDR3 length is 16 residues. Germline V gene lookup returns CDR1 SGHTA and CDR2 FQGNSA. The CDR3 reads CASSLAQDLSYNEQFF. CDR3 DNA sequence: TGTGCCAGCAGCTTAGCCCAGGACCTCTCCTACAATGAGCAGTTCTTC.

In its sample, this clonotype was seen many times. The chain has TRBV15 and TRBJ2-5, with D perhaps matching TRBD2 (5 bases). Trimming took 0 bases from V and 5 from J, leaving 10 bases between them. The germline V gene encodes CDR1 LNHNV and CDR2 YYDKDF (reference sequence). The CDR3 spans 14 residues. The DNA of the CDR3 is TGTGCCACCAGCAGAGATGCTAGCATGGAGACCCAGTACTTC. The encoded protein is CATSRDASMETQYF.

The sample holds many counts of this clonotype. This chain uses TRBV29-1 with TRBJ1-2; TRBD1 matches 7 bases. CDR3 length: 12 residues. From germline, CDR1 is SQVTM and CDR2 ANQGSEA. Trimming cost V 6 bases and J 2 bases; bases outside gene matches: 3. CDR3 protein: CSVGGQNYGYTF. The CDR3 DNA reads as TGCAGCGTCGGGGGACAGAACTATGGCTACACCTTC.

The chain is built from TRBV6-1 and TRBJ2-1, with no clear D. This CDR3 is 11 amino acids long. The V gene lost 11 bases and the J gene lost 5 bases, with 10 bases spanning the gap. Looked up from germline, CDR1 is MNHNS and CDR2 is SASEGT. The CDR3 bases are TGTGCCGGGCTGGCGAACAATGAGCAGTTCTTC. It specifies CAGLANNEQFF.

This clonotype showed up many times. This rearrangement joins TRBV7-2 to TRBJ2-3, with D perhaps matching TRBD2 (5 bases). Trimming took off 1 base at V and 2 bases at J, with 13 bases between the two ends. This CDR3 contains 16 residues. Per the germline V gene, CDR1 is SGHTA and CDR2 is FQGNSA. The DNA for the CDR3 is TGTGCCAGCAGCTTAGGTGGGAGTAAGACCACAGATACGCAGTATTTT. The encoded protein is CASSLGGSKTTDTQYF.

This clonotype was observed many times. The rearrangement uses TRBV5-4 and TRBJ2-1; 7 nucleotides agree with TRBD2. V was pared by 0 bases and J by 7 bases, with 7 bases of the junction left unmatched. CDR1 is SGHNT and CDR2 is YYREEE in the germline V gene (reference sequence). The CDR3 runs 15 residues. The CDR3 is CASSLDRLAENEQFF. The CDR3 DNA follows: TGTGCCAGCAGCTTGGATCGGCTAGCGGAGAATGAGCAGTTCTTC.

This clonotype was counted at least ten times. In nucleotides, the CDR3 is TGTGCCAGCAGCTTGGGAGAGACAGTGTACGGAAACACCATATATTTT. This codes for CASSLGETVYGNTIYF. The chain joins TRBV13 to TRBJ1-3, with D perhaps matching TRBD1 (5 bases). The V gene lost 3 bases and the J gene lost 4 bases, with 16 bases spanning the gap. The CDR3 runs to 16 residues. Germline V gene lookup returns CDR1 PRHDT and CDR2 FYEKMQ (reference sequence).

Only a few counts were recorded for this clonotype. The chain links TRBV6-5 to TRBJ1-2; possible D gene TRBD1, 6 bases. The CDR3 sequence is 16 residues long. V was shortened by 6 bases and J by 3 bases, with 20 bases between the two germline ends. In germline, CDR1 is MNHEY, CDR2 SVGAGI. The CDR3 DNA sequence: TGTGCCAGCAGCATTACAGGGACGGAGGGTTACTATGGCTACACCTTC. This encodes CASSITGTEGYYGYTF.